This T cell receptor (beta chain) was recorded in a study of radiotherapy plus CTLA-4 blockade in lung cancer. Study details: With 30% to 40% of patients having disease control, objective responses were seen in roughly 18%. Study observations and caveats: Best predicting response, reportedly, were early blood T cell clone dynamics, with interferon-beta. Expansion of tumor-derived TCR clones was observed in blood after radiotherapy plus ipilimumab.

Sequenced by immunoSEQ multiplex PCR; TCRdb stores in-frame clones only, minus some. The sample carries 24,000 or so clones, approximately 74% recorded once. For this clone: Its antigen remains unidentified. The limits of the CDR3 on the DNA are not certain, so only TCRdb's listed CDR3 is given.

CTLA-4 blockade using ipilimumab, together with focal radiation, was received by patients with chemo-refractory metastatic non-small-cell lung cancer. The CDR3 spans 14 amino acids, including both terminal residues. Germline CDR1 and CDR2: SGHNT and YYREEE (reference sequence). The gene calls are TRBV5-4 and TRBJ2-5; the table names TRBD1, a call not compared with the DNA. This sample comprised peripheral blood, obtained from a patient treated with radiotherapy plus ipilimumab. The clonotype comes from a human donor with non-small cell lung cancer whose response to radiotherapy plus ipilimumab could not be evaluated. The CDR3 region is CASSFGQGPYEQYF.